Each of the 31 T cell receptor beta chains below was sequenced from the same sample in a study of T cells in Graves' hyperthyroidism and ophthalmopathy. Amplified TCR beta CDR3 regions came from RNA transcripts. Using the HTBI primer set, a first-round RT-PCR was run on the TCR CDR3. One entry per CDR3 protein, called by TCRdb with MiXCR from the multiplex PCR reads. The repertoire has a few hundred thousand distinct CDR3 sequences, more than 12% of them found once; the top ten carry 20%. The sample comprised blood. The source of these receptors is a woman between 25 and 40 years old with Graves' ophthalmopathy.

This clonotype was seen repeatedly, ten times or more. The chain joins TRBV18 to TRBJ2-1; D not resolved. The CDR3 sequence is 15 residues long. The V end lost 1 base, the J end lost 0 bases, and 7 bases lay between the germline ends. Germline V CDR1 and CDR2: KGHSH, LQKENI. As DNA, the CDR3 is TGTGCCAGCTCACCACTGATGGGCTCCTACAATGAGCAGTTCTTC. It encodes CASSPLMGSYNEQFF.

This clonotype has only a few counts. The chain links TRBV4-1 to TRBJ2-2; 11 positions agree with TRBD2. Trimming removed 0 bases from V and 5 bases from J; junction bases left unmatched: 8. CDR1 and CDR2 from the germline V gene are MGHRA and YSYEKL. This CDR3 contains 18 residues. The CDR3 reads CASSQDLAGGLGTGELFF. CDR3 in DNA: TGCGCCAGCAGCCAAGATTTAGCGGGGGGGCTAGGAACCGGGGAGCTGTTTTTT.

This clonotype was found once. V is TRBV6-4 and J is TRBJ1-5, with D perhaps matching TRBD1 (6 bases). The CDR3 loop spans 10 amino acids. CDR1 is MRHNA and CDR2 is SNTAGT in the germline V gene. V gave up 10 bases and J gave up 6 bases, with 7 bases separating them. CDR3 sequence (DNA): TGTGCCATAGGGGGTCAGCCCCAGCATTTT. Protein: CAIGGQPQHF.

This clonotype was detected many times. The chain is built from TRBV7-3 and TRBJ2-5; a possible D gene is TRBD1 (5 bases). V gave up 4 bases and J gave up 5 bases, with 11 bases separating them. The CDR3 runs 13 residues. Germline values: CDR1 SGHTA, CDR2 FQGTGA. The CDR3 coding sequence is TGTGCCAGCAGCTCATTGACAGAGGAGACCCAGTACTTC. Translated, it gives CASSSLTEETQYF.

Ten or more counts support this clonotype. J is TRBJ2-7 and V is TRBV18; D might be TRBD2 (6 bases). CDR1 KGHSH and CDR2 LQKENI come from the germline V gene. V lost 4 bases to trimming and J lost 2 bases, with 12 bases between them. The CDR3 runs 14 residues. CDR3 DNA sequence: TGTGCCAGCTCACAGAACGGGGGTCCCTACGAGCAGTACTTC. Residues: CASSQNGGPYEQYF. The variable domain in full, with the rest retrieved from reference TRBV18 and TRBJ2-7, is NAGVMQNPRHLVRRRGQEARLRCSPMKGHSHVYWYRQLPEEGLKFMVYLQKENIIDESGMPKERFSAEFPKEGPSILRIQQVVRGDSAAYFCASSQNGGPYEQYFGPGTRLTVT.

In its sample, this clonotype was seen many times. The chain recombines TRBV24-1 with TRBJ2-5; either TRBD1 or TRBD2 may supply D (5 bases each). This CDR3 has 13 amino acids. With 4 bases removed from V and 1 base from J, the gap between germline ends came to 6 bases. The germline gives CDR1 KGHDR, CDR2 SFDVKD. The CDR3 sequence: CATSDGTQETQYF. The CDR3 DNA follows: TGTGCCACCAGTGACGGGACCCAAGAGACCCAGTACTTC.

The chain has TRBV18 and TRBJ1-3; a weak D match, TRBD1 (5 bases). The CDR3 has 20 residues. Germline V gives CDR1 KGHSH, CDR2 LQKENI. Trimming pared 1 base from V and 3 bases from J, leaving 25 bases between. The CDR3 DNA sequence: TGTGCCAGCTCACCACTCGGGTGGGTTGTGGGGGACGCCGGTGGAAACACCATATATTTT. This sequence encodes CASSPLGWVVGDAGGNTIYF.

V and J are TRBV4-2 and TRBJ1-4; 8 nucleotides line up with TRBD1. Germline assignment: CDR1 LGHNA and CDR2 YNFKEQ. CDR3 size: 14 residues. V lost 1 base, J lost 7 bases, and 2 bases stayed unmatched. As DNA, the CDR3 is TGTGCCAGCAGCCAAGGGACAGGGTTTGAAAAACTGTTTTTT. Its translation: CASSQGTGFEKLFF.

The rearrangement links TRBV7-9 to TRBJ2-1, with D perhaps TRBD2 (6 bases). CDR3 length: 22 residues. Trimming cost V 2 bases and J 3 bases, with 32 bases left between them. The germline V gene encodes CDR1 SEHNR and CDR2 FQNEAQ (reference sequence). The CDR3: CASSLPRRPDPEQQEGYNEQFF. The CDR3 nucleotides are TGTGCCAGCAGCTTACCTCGCAGGCCGGATCCTGAGCAGCAGGAGGGCTACAATGAGCAGTTCTTC.

J is TRBJ2-5 and V is TRBV6-1; the D is unclear. Germline assignment: CDR1 MNHNS and CDR2 SASEGT. Trimming removed 5 bases at V and 5 bases at J, with 9 bases between. This CDR3 comprises 12 residues. In nucleotides, the CDR3 is TGTGCCAGCAGTCCAATTTCGGAGACCCAGTACTTC. This translates into CASSPISETQYF.

J is TRBJ2-1 and V is TRBV20-1; 15 bases align to TRBD2. Germline lookup yields CDR1 DFQATT and CDR2 SNEGSKA (reference sequence). The CDR3 contains 18 residues. Unmatched junction bases numbered 19, after V lost 3 bases and J lost 13 bases. CDR3 nucleotide sequence: TGCAGTGCTAGCCCTCCCGTGTGGACTAGCGGGGGGGCCGGTTTTCAGTTCTTC. Translated, it gives CSASPPVWTSGGAGFQFF.

This clonotype was detected only a few times. Its ends do not fully match the called genes, so a read error is possible. The chain couples TRBV9 to TRBJ1-2; 7 nucleotides line up with TRBD1. The CDR3 has 15 amino acids. Per germline, CDR1 SGDLS and CDR2 YYNGEE. The CDR3 bases are TGTGCCAGCAGCGTAGGAGGGGGCCGTAACTATGGCTACGCCTTC. Its translation is CASSVGGGRNYGYAF.

This clonotype occurred many times. The rearrangement links TRBV13 to TRBJ1-2; D is perhaps TRBD1 (6 bases). The V and J ends lost 5 bases and 4 bases respectively, with 11 bases between them. CDR1 PRHDT and CDR2 FYEKMQ come from the germline V gene (reference sequence). CDR3 length: 13 amino acids. The CDR3, as DNA: TGTGCCAGCAGCGCCCAGGGGAGCTATGGCTACACCTTC. Translation gives CASSAQGSYGYTF.

The table lists this clonotype with many counts. In DNA, the CDR3 is TGTGCCAGCAGTCTAAGGGGGAATGAGCAGTTCTTC. Encoded protein: CASSLRGNEQFF. V is TRBV12-3 or TRBV12-4 and J is TRBJ2-1, with a weak D call TRBD1 (6 bases). This CDR3 has 12 amino acids. V was shortened by 5 bases and J by 7 bases, with 9 bases between the two germline ends.

Many counts were recorded for this clonotype. V and J are TRBV5-5 and TRBJ2-7, with 8 bases matching TRBD1. With V trimmed by 6 bases and J by 1 base, 9 bases remained unmatched. CDR3 length equals 15 residues. Germline values: CDR1 SGHKS, CDR2 YYEKEE (reference sequence). For the CDR3, the DNA is TGTGCCAGCACGCCATACACAGGGGGATCCTACGAGCAGTACTTC. It specifies CASTPYTGGSYEQYF.

At least ten counts were recorded for this clonotype. This sequence joins TRBV20-1 and TRBJ2-7, with 9 bases lining up with TRBD1. The V segment lost 8 bases and the J segment 3 bases; nucleotides outside the gene matches: 11. This CDR3 has 14 residues. Germline V CDR1 and CDR2: DFQATT, SNEGSKA (reference sequence). DNA of the CDR3: TGCAGTTTGAACCCCGGGACAGGGTTCTACGAGCAGTACTTC. Translating gives CSLNPGTGFYEQYF.

About this clonotype itself: This could be a read error, since a much larger clone is one nucleotide away. V usage is TRBV29-1 and J usage is TRBJ2-2; 14 positions match TRBD2. This CDR3 has 16 amino acids. Germline V gene sequence: CDR1 SQVTM, CDR2 ANQGSEA. The CDR3 spells CSVPTSGGANTRELFF. CDR3 in DNA: TGCAGCGTGCCGACTAGCGGGGGGGCCAACACCAGGGAGCTGTTTTTT.

V and J are TRBV11-2 and TRBJ1-1; TRBD1 might be the D (5 bases). The CDR3 is 13 amino acids. V lost 7 bases to trimming and J lost 5 bases, with 14 bases between them. Germline values: CDR1 SGHAT, CDR2 FQNNGV. The CDR3 is CASTRGGGTEAFF. The CDR3 DNA is TGTGCCAGCACCCGCGGGGGAGGTACTGAAGCTTTCTTT.

This clonotype was observed at least ten times. This rearrangement joins TRBV5-1 to TRBJ2-1, with D uncertain. Trimming cost V 0 bases and J 0 bases, with 10 bases left between them. Germline V gene data show CDR1 as SGHRS and CDR2 as YFSETQ. The CDR3 covers 16 residues. The CDR3 DNA follows: TGCGCCAGCAGCTTGGCGGGCCCCAGCTCCTACAATGAGCAGTTCTTC. Translating gives CASSLAGPSSYNEQFF.

This clonotype was recorded at least ten times. The chain has TRBV7-2 and TRBJ2-1; a weak D match, TRBD1 (5 bases). Trimming removed 1 base at V and 5 bases at J, with 6 bases between. Germline CDR1 SGHTA, CDR2 FQGNSA. This CDR3 is built from 13 residues. CDR3 amino acids: CASSLGTNNEQFF. The CDR3 DNA is TGTGCCAGCAGCTTAGGGACAAACAATGAGCAGTTCTTC.

The V call is TRBV5-1, the J call TRBJ2-5; TRBD1 agrees at 9 bases. The junction had 11 bases not matched to a gene; V was cut back by 0 bases and J by 2 bases. The CDR3 has 18 residues. In germline, CDR1 is SGHRS, CDR2 YFSETQ. The CDR3 nucleotides read TGCGCCAGCAGCTTGGTGGGACAGGGCGCTTATCCTCAAGAGACCCAGTACTTC. Its protein product is CASSLVGQGAYPQETQYF.

There are many counts of this clonotype. The genes are TRBV2 and TRBJ2-7; 7 nucleotides align to TRBD1. The V gene's germline CDR1 is SNHLY and CDR2 FYNNEI. With 8 bases clipped from V and 2 bases from J, the junction kept 12 bases outside the gene matches. This CDR3 is 15 amino acids long. CDR3 DNA sequence: TGTGCCAGCGAAGGGGGCCGGTCGGAGGCCTACGAGCAGTACTTC. It is translated as CASEGGRSEAYEQYF.

The chain joins TRBV27 to TRBJ2-2; the match to TRBD2 covers 10 bases. The V and J ends lost 4 bases and 4 bases, in that order; junction bases with no gene match: 6. CDR1 and CDR2 (germline): MNHEY, SMNVEV (reference sequence). The CDR3 length is 16 residues. The CDR3 DNA reads TGTGCCAGCAGTTCCCCTAGCGGGGGACCCACCGGGGAGCTGTTTTTT. Its translation is CASSSPSGGPTGELFF.

In its sample, this clonotype was seen many times. This chain uses TRBV5-1 with TRBJ2-5; D gene ambiguous. Per the germline V gene, CDR1 is SGHRS and CDR2 is YFSETQ. This CDR3 is built from 14 residues. The V gene lost 3 bases and the J gene lost 2 bases, with 11 bases spanning the gap. DNA for the CDR3: TGCGCCAGCAGCTGGAGCAAGATACAAGAGACCCAGTACTTC. Translation: CASSWSKIQETQYF.

The chain uses TRBV6-1 and TRBJ2-6; D remains unclear. There are 16 residues in the CDR3. V was clipped by 4 bases and J by 3 bases, with 13 bases between them. CDR1 and CDR2 (germline): MNHNS, SASEGT. The CDR3 loop is CASSVLVPFGANVLTF. For the CDR3, the DNA is TGTGCCAGCAGTGTTTTAGTTCCCTTTGGGGCCAACGTCCTGACTTTC.

This clonotype came up many times. The V gene is TRBV5-8, the J gene TRBJ2-1; D is possibly TRBD2 (6 bases). The CDR3 length is 15 residues. CDR1 and CDR2 from the germline V gene are SGHTS and YDEGEE. The V and J ends lost 4 bases and 5 bases respectively, with 16 bases between them. The CDR3 is CASSADAGRHNEQFF. In nucleotides, the CDR3 is TGTGCCAGCAGCGCGGACGCGGGGAGACACAATGAGCAGTTCTTC.

The V and J genes are TRBV4-2 and TRBJ2-7; 12 nucleotides align to TRBD2. After removal of 0 bases from V and 3 bases from J, the junction contained 6 bases not matched to a gene. The CDR3 loop spans 17 amino acids. The V gene's germline CDR1 is LGHNA and CDR2 YNFKEQ. CDR3 nucleotide sequence: TGTGCCAGCAGCCAAGAAGCTAGCGGGGGGGGATACTACGAGCAGTACTTC. It specifies CASSQEASGGGYYEQYF.

This clonotype came up many times. The V and J genes are TRBV6-1 and TRBJ2-7; tentative D call: TRBD1 (6 bases). This CDR3 comprises 17 residues. CDR1 is MNHNS, CDR2 SASEGT, per germline. V lost 4 bases and J lost 3, with 22 bases in between. The CDR3 reads CASSGTRAQGSNYEQYF. The CDR3 nucleotides read TGTGCCAGCAGTGGAACTAGAGCACAGGGAAGTAACTACGAGCAGTACTTC.

This chain links TRBV6-2 or TRBV6-3 with TRBJ1-1; D may be TRBD1 (5 bases). The germline CDR1 and CDR2 sequences are MNHEY and SVGEGT. V dropped 0 bases and J dropped 10 bases, with 9 bases sitting between them. The CDR3 extends over 12 amino acids. The CDR3 nucleotides read TGTGCCAGCAGTTACTCGAAGGGGAGAGCTTTCTTT. Protein sequence: CASSYSKGRAFF.

Ten or more counts support this clonotype. This chain links TRBV29-1 with TRBJ2-1, with 8 positions matching TRBD2. CDR3 length: 13 amino acids. Per the germline V gene, CDR1 is SQVTM and CDR2 is ANQGSEA. Unmatched junction bases numbered 5, after V lost 1 base and J lost 9 bases. CDR3 in DNA: TGCAGCGTTGAAGCGGGGGGGCCAATTGAGCAGTTCTTC. Encoded protein: CSVEAGGPIEQFF.

The table lists this clonotype with many counts. This chain connects TRBV28 to TRBJ2-5, with D uncertain. Trimming took 3 bases from V and 4 from J, leaving 21 bases between them. Germline V gene sequence: CDR1 MDHEN, CDR2 SYDVKM. CDR3 length: 17 residues. The CDR3 nucleotides are TGTGCCAGCAGTTTTAGCCCGAAATCTAGATTGGTAGAGACCCAGTACTTC. Its protein is CASSFSPKSRLVETQYF.